This TCR beta chain originates from a study of OX40 agonist ivuxolimab in advanced cancers. The CDR3 sequence is 14 residues long. Trimming cost V 3 bases and J 0 bases, with 7 bases left between them. CDR1 and CDR2 (germline): SGDLS, YYNGEE. The table came from immunoSEQ multiplex PCR; TCRdb's copy has only in-frame clones and leaves some out. The sample lists roughly 7,700 clones, about four fifths seen once, with 35% to 40% in the top ten. The TCR sequence derives from an adult with an advanced solid tumor such as melanoma, head and neck, liver or kidney cancer. The material was CD4+ or CD8+ T cells sorted from blood, obtained in a trial of the OX40 agonist ivuxolimab. The chain combines TRBV9 with TRBJ2-1; D remains unclear. The CDR3 DNA is TGTGCCAGCAGCGCATACAGCTCCTACAATGAGCAGTTCTTC. This translates into CASSAYSSYNEQFF.